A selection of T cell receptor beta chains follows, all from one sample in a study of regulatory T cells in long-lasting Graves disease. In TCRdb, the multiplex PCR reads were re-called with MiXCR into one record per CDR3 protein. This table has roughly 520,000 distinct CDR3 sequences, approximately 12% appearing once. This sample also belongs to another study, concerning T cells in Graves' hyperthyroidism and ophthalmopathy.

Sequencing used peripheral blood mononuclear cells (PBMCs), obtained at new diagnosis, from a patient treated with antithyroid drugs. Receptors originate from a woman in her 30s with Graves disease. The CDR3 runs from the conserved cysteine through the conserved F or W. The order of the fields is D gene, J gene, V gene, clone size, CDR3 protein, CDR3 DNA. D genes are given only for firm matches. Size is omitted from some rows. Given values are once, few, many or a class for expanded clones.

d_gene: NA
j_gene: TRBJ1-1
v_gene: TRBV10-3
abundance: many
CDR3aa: CAIRGIGEAFF
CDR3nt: TGTGCCATCAGAGGTATCGGTGAAGCTTTCTTT

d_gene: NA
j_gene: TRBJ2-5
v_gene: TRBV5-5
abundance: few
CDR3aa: CASRIGGQETQYF
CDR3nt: TGTGCCAGCAGGATAGGAGGTCAAGAGACCCAGTACTTC

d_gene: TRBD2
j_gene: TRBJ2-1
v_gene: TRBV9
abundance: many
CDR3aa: CASSVATTGGTYNEQFF
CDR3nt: TGTGCCAGCAGCGTAGCAACTACGGGAGGAACCTACAATGAGCAGTTCTTC

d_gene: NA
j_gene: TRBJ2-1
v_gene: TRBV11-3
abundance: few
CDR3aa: CASSGKRREQFF
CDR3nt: TGTGCCAGCAGCGGTAAACGACGCGAGCAGTTCTTC

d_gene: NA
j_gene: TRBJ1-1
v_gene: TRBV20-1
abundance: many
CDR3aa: CSARDQRGRRGTEAFF
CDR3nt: TGCAGTGCTAGAGATCAAAGGGGTAGAAGGGGAACTGAAGCTTTCTTT

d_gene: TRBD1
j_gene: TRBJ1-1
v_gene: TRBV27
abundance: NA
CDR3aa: CASSVTGTGGTSNTEAFF
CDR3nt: TGTGCCAGCAGTGTTACCGGGACAGGGGGAACAAGTAACACTGAAGCTTTCTTT

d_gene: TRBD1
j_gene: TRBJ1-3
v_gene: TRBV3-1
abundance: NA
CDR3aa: CASSQQTGTGRRNTIYF
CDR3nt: TGTGCCAGCAGCCAACAGACCGGGACAGGAAGACGGAACACCATATATTTT

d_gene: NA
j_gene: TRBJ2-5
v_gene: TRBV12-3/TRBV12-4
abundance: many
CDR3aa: CASSLGEAVETQYF
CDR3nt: TGTGCCAGCAGCCTCGGGGAGGCTGTAGAGACCCAGTACTTC

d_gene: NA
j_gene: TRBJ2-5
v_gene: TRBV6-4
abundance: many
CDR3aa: CASYKAGETQYF
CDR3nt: TGTGCCAGCTATAAGGCTGGAGAGACCCAGTACTTC

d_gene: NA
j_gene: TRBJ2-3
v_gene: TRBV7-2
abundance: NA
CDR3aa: CASSSGLYSSTDTQYF
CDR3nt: TGTGCCAGCAGCTCGGGACTCTACTCTAGCACAGATACGCAGTATTTT

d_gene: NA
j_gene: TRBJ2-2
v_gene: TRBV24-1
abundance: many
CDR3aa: CATSDLGGNAGELFF
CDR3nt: TGTGCCACCAGTGATTTGGGGGGAAACGCCGGGGAGCTGTTTTTT

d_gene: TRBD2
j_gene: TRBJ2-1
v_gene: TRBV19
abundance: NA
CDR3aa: CASSISGTSGTAYNEQFF
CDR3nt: TGTGCCAGTAGTATATCCGGGACTAGCGGAACTGCCTACAATGAGCAGTTCTTC

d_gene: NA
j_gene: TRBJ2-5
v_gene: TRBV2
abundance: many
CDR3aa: CASGIEGRETQYF
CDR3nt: TGTGCCAGCGGCATAGAGGGTCGAGAGACCCAGTACTTC

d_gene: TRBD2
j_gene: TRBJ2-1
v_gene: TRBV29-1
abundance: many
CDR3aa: CSVPASGSYNEQFF
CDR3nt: TGCAGCGTCCCGGCTAGCGGTTCCTACAATGAGCAGTTCTTC

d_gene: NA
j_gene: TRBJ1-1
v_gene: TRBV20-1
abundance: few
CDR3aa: CSAREGINTEAFF
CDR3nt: TGCAGTGCTAGGGAGGGGATTAACACTGAAGCTTTCTTT

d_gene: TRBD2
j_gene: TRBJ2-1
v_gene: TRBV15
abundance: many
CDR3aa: CATSNSSLAGTGGNEQFF
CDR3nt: TGTGCCACCAGCAATTCGTCGCTAGCGGGAACGGGGGGGAATGAGCAGTTCTTC

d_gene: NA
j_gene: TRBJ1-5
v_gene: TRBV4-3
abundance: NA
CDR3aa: CASSQDGRGWQPQHF
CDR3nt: TGCGCCAGCAGCCAAGATGGTCGGGGATGGCAGCCCCAGCATTTT

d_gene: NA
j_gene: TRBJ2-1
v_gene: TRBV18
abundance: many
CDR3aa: CASSPSASSYNEQFF
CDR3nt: TGTGCCAGCTCACCTAGCGCGAGCTCCTACAATGAGCAGTTCTTC

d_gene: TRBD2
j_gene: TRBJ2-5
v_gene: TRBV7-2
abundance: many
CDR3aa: CASSLYRAGEETQYF
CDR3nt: TGTGCCAGCAGCTTATATAGGGCGGGAGAGGAGACCCAGTACTTC